This T cell receptor beta chain was retrieved from a study of beta chain features in type 1 diabetes. All of the isolated RNA was reverse transcribed, so expressed TCRB transcripts were sequenced. Libraries were prepared by immunoSEQ multiplex PCR; TCRdb keeps only in-frame clonotypes and omits some of them. The profile shows about 900,000 clones, 15% to 20% of them singletons. The germline gives CDR1 SEHNR, CDR2 FQNEAQ (reference sequence). V lost 1 base and J 0 bases, leaving 3 bases between the germline ends. This CDR3 is 13 amino acids long. The sample comprised naive CD4+ T cells from blood. The chain joins TRBV7-9 to TRBJ1-1; D gene ambiguous. The clonotype originates from a woman under 30 in good health. CDR3 coding DNA: TGTGCCAGCAGCTTAGACCTGAACACTGAAGCTTTCTTT. This encodes CASSLDLNTEAFF.